This TCR beta chain originates from a study of cytomegalovirus exposure and HLA in healthy donors. General study points: Rarity characterized most TCR sequences, yet some public TCRs appeared in many donors. In a later analysis, TCR beta V- and J-gene trimming was associated with a missense DCLRE1C variant. There was a cluster of highly shared sequence variants that was likely a sequencing artifact.

Regarding this clone: Its antigen remains unidentified.

Both 60 Vbeta primers and 13 Jbeta primers went into the PCR. Using immunoSEQ multiplex PCR, the repertoire was profiled, and TCRdb retains in-frame clones only, with some absent. The table has about 120,000 clones, 78% seen once. V lost 3 bases and J lost 8; bases outside the gene matches: 7. The germline V gene has CDR1 MDHEN and CDR2 SYDVKM. This CDR3 region has 16 residues. This TCR derives from a woman aged 30 to 39 in good health and CMV-seropositive. Sequencing was carried out using PBMCs. V and J are TRBV28 and TRBJ2-2; 12 bases line up with TRBD2. The CDR3 reads CASSLSLAGGRGELFF. As DNA, the CDR3 is TGTGCCAGCAGTTTGTCGCTAGCGGGGGGGAGAGGGGAGCTGTTTTTT.